Each of the 10 T cell receptor beta chains below was sequenced from the same sample in a study of shared clonotypes between healthy human individuals. Repertoires were generated with immunoSEQ multiplex PCR, while TCRdb's copy carries only in-frame clones and drops some. This table holds roughly 2,300,000 clones, around 93% found once. The sample consisted of naive CD4+ T cells from PBMCs. Subset reported: CD45RA+ positively selected. All receptors derive from a man in his late teens or twenties in good health. Some clones in this sample may be carry-over from other donors' samples.

The CDR3 reads CASSDLQGSHKLFF. The DNA for the CDR3 is TGTGCCAGCAGTGATTTACAGGGGTCGCATAAACTGTTTTTT. This sequence joins TRBV2 and TRBJ1-4; 7 bases line up with TRBD1. Trimming at V came to 3 bases and at J to 11 bases, leaving 9 bases not matched to a gene. Germline CDR1 SNHLY, CDR2 FYNNEI. The CDR3 is 14 residues long.

CDR3 DNA: TGTGCCAGCAGCTTAGTTGATAGGGCCTATGGCTACACCTTC. It translates to CASSLVDRAYGYTF. V and J are TRBV7-5 and TRBJ1-2. TRBV7-5 is labeled a pseudogene. CDR3 length: 14 residues.

This sequence joins TRBV5-1 and TRBJ2-7; 10 nucleotides agree with TRBD1. CDR1 and CDR2 (germline): SGHRS, YFSETQ. The V gene end was trimmed by 0 bases and the J gene end by 4 bases; junction bases not matched to a gene: 4. The CDR3 contains 15 residues. CDR3 DNA: TGCGCCAGCAGCTTGGAACCGGGACAGGGGTACGAGCAGTACTTC. Its protein product is CASSLEPGQGYEQYF. The variable domain in full, with the rest retrieved from reference TRBV5-1 and TRBJ2-7, is KAGVTQTPRYLIKTRGQQVTLSCSPISGHRSVSWYQQTPGQGLQFLFEYFSETQRNKGNFPGRFSGRQFSNSRSEMNVSTLELGDSALYLCASSLEPGQGYEQYFGPGTRLTVT.

The rearrangement links TRBV6-1 to TRBJ1-5; TRBD1 is a possible D gene (6 bases). V lost 5 bases to trimming and J lost 4 bases, with 12 bases between them. Germline CDR1 MNHNS, CDR2 SASEGT. The CDR3 contains 14 residues. CDR3 region: CASSSGARNQPQHF. DNA for the CDR3: TGTGCCAGCAGTTCAGGGGCGCGGAATCAGCCCCAGCATTTT.

V usage is TRBV11-2 and J usage is TRBJ2-1; D gene unclear. CDR1 and CDR2 (germline): SGHAT, FQNNGV. The V and J ends lost 8 bases and 3 bases respectively, with 17 bases between them. The length of the CDR3 is 15 residues. The CDR3 sequence: CASFTSPDLYNEQFF. DNA for the CDR3: TGTGCCAGCTTTACGTCCCCAGATCTCTACAATGAGCAGTTCTTC.

Concerning this clone itself: The sample holds other DNA sequences that translate to the same CDR3. V gene TRBV30 combines with J gene TRBJ2-3; 9 nucleotides match TRBD2. The CDR3 spans 14 residues. V lost 5 bases and J lost 1; bases outside the gene matches: 4. CDR1 is GTSNPN and CDR2 is SVGIG in the germline V gene (reference sequence). The CDR3 loop is CAWGLAYGTDTQYF. The CDR3 nucleotides are TGTGCCTGGGGACTAGCGTATGGCACAGATACGCAGTATTTT.

V usage is TRBV4-1 and J usage is TRBJ1-3; 9 bases fit TRBD1. Germline lookup yields CDR1 MGHRA and CDR2 YSYEKL. The CDR3 runs 13 residues. V shed 4 bases and J 8 bases; nucleotides not matched to a gene: 3. The CDR3 here is CASSRDREYTIYF. DNA for the CDR3: TGCGCCAGCAGCCGGGACAGGGAATACACCATATATTTT.

J is TRBJ2-3 and V is TRBV18; D possibly corresponds to TRBD1 (5 bases). Trimming pared 4 bases from V and 3 bases from J, leaving 11 bases between. Germline V gene data show CDR1 as KGHSH and CDR2 as LQKENI. This CDR3 contains 14 residues. CDR3 sequence: CASSRRQSTDTQYF. DNA of the CDR3: TGTGCCAGCTCACGACGACAGTCGACAGATACGCAGTATTTT.

This rearrangement joins TRBV5-1 to TRBJ1-1; TRBD1 matches 9 bases. J was trimmed by 6 bases and V by 4 bases; bases with no gene match: 4. This CDR3 is built from 13 residues. The germline gives CDR1 SGHRS, CDR2 YFSETQ. The CDR3 protein is CASSQGQGSEAFF. CDR3 in DNA: TGCGCCAGCAGCCAGGGACAGGGCTCTGAAGCTTTCTTT.

The chain's CDR3 is CASSSLAGQQFF. CDR3 DNA: TGTGCCAGCAGCTCCCTGGCCGGGCAGCAGTTCTTC. The rearrangement joins TRBV11-3 to TRBJ2-1; D gene ambiguous. Germline assignment: CDR1 SGHNT and CDR2 YENEEA. Trimming stripped 4 bases from V and 11 bases from J, with 12 bases between. The CDR3 runs 12 residues.